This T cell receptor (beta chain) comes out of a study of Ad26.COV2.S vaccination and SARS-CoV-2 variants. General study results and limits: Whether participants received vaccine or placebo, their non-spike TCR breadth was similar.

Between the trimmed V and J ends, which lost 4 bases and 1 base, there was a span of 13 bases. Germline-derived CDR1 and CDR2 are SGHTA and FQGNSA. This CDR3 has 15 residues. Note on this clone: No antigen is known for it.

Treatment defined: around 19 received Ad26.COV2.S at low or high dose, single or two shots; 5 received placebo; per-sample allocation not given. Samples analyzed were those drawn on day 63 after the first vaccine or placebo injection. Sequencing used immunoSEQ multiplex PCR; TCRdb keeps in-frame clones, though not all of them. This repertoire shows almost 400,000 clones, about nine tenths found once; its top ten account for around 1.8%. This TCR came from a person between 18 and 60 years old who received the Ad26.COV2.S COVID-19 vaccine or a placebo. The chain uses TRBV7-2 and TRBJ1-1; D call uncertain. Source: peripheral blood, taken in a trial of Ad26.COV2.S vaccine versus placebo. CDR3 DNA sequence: TGTGCCAGCAGCTCGTGGGAGGCCAGGAACACTGAAGCTTTCTTT. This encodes CASSSWEARNTEAFF.